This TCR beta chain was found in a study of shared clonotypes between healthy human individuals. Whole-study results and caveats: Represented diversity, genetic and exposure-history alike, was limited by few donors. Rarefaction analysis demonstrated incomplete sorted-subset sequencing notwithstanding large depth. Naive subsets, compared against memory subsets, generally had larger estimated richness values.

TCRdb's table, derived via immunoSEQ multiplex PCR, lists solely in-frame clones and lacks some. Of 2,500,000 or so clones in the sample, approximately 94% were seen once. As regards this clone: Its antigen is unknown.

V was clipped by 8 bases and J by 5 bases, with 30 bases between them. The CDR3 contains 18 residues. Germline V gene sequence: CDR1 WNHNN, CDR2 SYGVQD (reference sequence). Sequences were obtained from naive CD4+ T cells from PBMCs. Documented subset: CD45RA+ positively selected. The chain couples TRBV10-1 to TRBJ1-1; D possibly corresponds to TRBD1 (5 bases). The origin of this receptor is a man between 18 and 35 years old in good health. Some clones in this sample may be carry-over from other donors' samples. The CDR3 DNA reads TGCGCCAGCTCGGCACATCGAAGAGGGGCTAAACGAGGAACTGAAGCTTTCTTT. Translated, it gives CASSAHRRGAKRGTEAFF.